These 24 T cell receptor beta chains originate from one sample sequenced in a study of blood T cell repertoires in COVID-19 (dated by TCRdb to 2018 to 2021). The library was prepared using the immunoSEQ multiplex PCR assay. TCRdb took over this immuneACCESS table, retaining in-frame rearrangements with V and J assigned. Such tables are incomplete; in checked studies, under half of the missing clones stem from an unresolved V gene, and the remainder is unexplained. The sample table holds some 230,000 clones, of which 75% to 90% were seen once. Roughly 3% of the sample rests with the top ten. The material sequenced was PBMCs or T cells enriched from blood (not recorded which). Receptors originate from a woman aged 18-30 years in a cohort exposed to, infected with or recovered from COVID-19 (not recorded which).

This clone is a singleton in its sample. The rearrangement uses TRBV5-1 and TRBJ2-5; tentative D call: TRBD2 (6 bases). Deletions cut 4 bases from V and 7 bases from J, with 11 bases between. CDR1 and CDR2 (germline): SGHRS, YFSETQ. The CDR3 spans 12 residues. The CDR3 spells CASSPGEGTQYF. The DNA for the CDR3 is TGCGCCAGCAGCCCGGGAGAGGGGACCCAGTACTTC.

This chain uses TRBV11-2 with TRBJ1-3; maybe TRBD1 (5 bases). Germline loops: CDR1 SGHAT, CDR2 FQNNGV. The CDR3 sequence is 15 residues long. V was trimmed by 3 bases and J by 2 bases, leaving 11 bases between them. The DNA for the CDR3 is TGTGCCAGCAGCTTTCAAAAAGGGGCTGGAAACACCATATATTTT. It encodes CASSFQKGAGNTIYF.

The chain joins TRBV20-1 to TRBJ2-5, with 11 bases fitting TRBD1. V trimming: 4 bases; J trimming: 1 base; junction bases outside the gene matches: 8. Germline CDR1 is DFQATT and CDR2 is SNEGSKA (reference sequence). The CDR3 extends over 16 amino acids. CDR3 nucleotides: TGCAGTGCTATTGAAGGACAGGGGGCATTCCAAGAGACCCAGTACTTC. Residues: CSAIEGQGAFQETQYF.

This rearrangement joins TRBV6-5 to TRBJ1-2; 10 positions match TRBD1. In germline, CDR1 is MNHEY, CDR2 SVGAGI. After removal of 4 bases from V and 7 bases from J, the junction contained 3 bases not matched to a gene. The CDR3 extends over 13 amino acids. In DNA, the CDR3 is TGTGCCAGCAGTTCGGGACAGGGGATTGGCTACACCTTC. It specifies CASSSGQGIGYTF.

In DNA form, the CDR3 reads TGTGCCAGTAGTCTCCCCGACGGGAGATTAAATGAGCAGTTCTTC. This sequence encodes CASSLPDGRLNEQFF. The chain is built from TRBV19 and TRBJ2-1; the D gene is possibly TRBD2 (6 bases). Trimming took off 5 bases at V and 7 bases at J, with 18 bases between the two ends. The CDR3 sequence is 15 residues long. Germline lookup yields CDR1 LNHDA and CDR2 SQIVND (reference sequence). Using reference TRBV19 and TRBJ2-1 for the parts outside the CDR3, the full variable domain is DGGITQSPKYLFRKEGQNVTLSCEQNLNHDAMYWYRQDPGQGLRLIYYSQIVNDFQKGDIAEGYSVSREKKESFPLTVTSAQKNPTAFYLCASSLPDGRLNEQFFGPGTRLTVL.

This chain connects TRBV11-3 to TRBJ1-2, with D possibly matching TRBD1 (6 bases). The ends were cut back, 4 bases at V and 11 bases at J, with 20 bases in the middle. The germline gives CDR1 SGHNT, CDR2 YENEEA. This CDR3 has 14 residues. CDR3 bases: TGTGCCAGCAGCTCCCGGACAGCACGCCTGGAATACACCTTC. Translation: CASSSRTARLEYTF.

The CDR3 DNA reads TGTGCCAGCAGCCCCGGACAGGGGAACACCGGGGAGCTGTTTTTT. Its translation is CASSPGQGNTGELFF. The genes are TRBV5-8 and TRBJ2-2; TRBD1 agrees at 8 bases. The germline V gene has CDR1 SGHTS and CDR2 YDEGEE. With V trimmed by 4 bases and J by 1 base, 3 bases remained unmatched. This CDR3 region has 15 residues.

The V and J genes are TRBV7-9 and TRBJ1-5, with D possibly being TRBD1 (5 bases). The V end lost 5 bases, the J end lost 3 bases, and 17 bases lay between the germline ends. This CDR3 has 16 residues. Per germline, CDR1 SEHNR and CDR2 FQNEAQ (reference sequence). The CDR3 sequence: CASSPDSPGVNQPQHF. In DNA, the CDR3 is TGTGCCAGCAGCCCCGACTCCCCGGGGGTCAATCAGCCCCAGCATTTT.

Regarding this clone: Because the CDR3's place on the DNA is in doubt, the DNA is left out and the CDR3 is given as listed by TCRdb. The chain joins TRBV21-1 to TRBJ1-5; TRBD1 is the table's D call and was not checked against the DNA. TRBV21-1 is noted as a pseudogene. Termini included, the CDR3 measures 15 amino acids. CDR3 amino acids: CASGFGQGSNQPQHF.

The chain is built from TRBV11-3 and TRBJ1-1; TRBD1 matches 8 bases. Looked up from germline, CDR1 is SGHNT and CDR2 is YENEEA. V trimming: 3 bases; J trimming: 0 bases; junction bases outside the gene matches: 3. The CDR3 sequence is 15 residues long. The CDR3 sequence is CASSFRTGLNTEAFF. Written as DNA, the CDR3 is TGTGCCAGCAGCTTTCGGACAGGGCTGAACACTGAAGCTTTCTTT.

The genes are TRBV19 and TRBJ1-5; D is unclear. From germline, CDR1 is LNHDA and CDR2 SQIVND (reference sequence). The CDR3 loop spans 16 amino acids. V was cut by 3 bases and J by 9 bases, with 21 bases left in between. CDR3 sequence reads: CASSIDGHRRLGPQHF. CDR3 sequence (DNA): TGTGCCAGTAGTATTGATGGTCATCGGAGGTTGGGGCCCCAGCATTTT.

The chain combines TRBV6-6 with TRBJ2-7, with D uncertain. This CDR3 has 13 residues. The germline CDR1 and CDR2 sequences are MNHNY and SVGAGI (reference sequence). V was clipped by 4 bases and J by 3 bases, with 10 bases between them. CDR3 in DNA: TGTGCCAGCAGTTCCGCGGCGGTCTACGAGCAGTACTTC. Its protein product is CASSSAAVYEQYF.

The chain joins TRBV25-1 to TRBJ2-3; tentatively, D is TRBD1 (6 bases). Trimming took off 1 base at V and 0 bases at J, with 11 bases between the two ends. The CDR3 is 16 residues long. Germline CDR1 is MGHDK and CDR2 is SYGVNS. CDR3 nucleotides: TGTGCCAGCAGTGAATTTGGGGGCGGGAGCACAGATACGCAGTATTTT. This encodes CASSEFGGGSTDTQYF.

The chain carries TRBV6-1 and TRBJ1-1, with D tentatively TRBD1 (5 bases). Germline CDR1 is MNHNS and CDR2 is SASEGT. The CDR3 is made up of 12 amino acids. Trimming left V 7 bases short and J 0 bases short, with 6 bases between. The CDR3 spells CASTRVNTEAFF. CDR3 nucleotide sequence: TGTGCCAGCACCAGGGTGAACACTGAAGCTTTCTTT.

This rearrangement joins TRBV7-3 to TRBJ1-2; unclear D gene. With 0 bases removed from V and 6 bases from J, the gap between germline ends came to 11 bases. The CDR3 covers 14 residues. Per the germline V gene, CDR1 is SGHTA and CDR2 is FQGTGA. The DNA of the CDR3 is TGTGCCAGCAGCTTAACATCAACATCGAATGGCTACACCTTC. Residues: CASSLTSTSNGYTF.

This rearrangement joins TRBV5-6 to TRBJ2-2; 13 positions agree with TRBD2. The ends lost 4 bases at V and 3 bases at J; junction bases unmatched: 6. In germline, CDR1 is SGHDT, CDR2 YYEEEE. The CDR3 is 17 residues long. CDR3 sequence reads: CASSRTSGSSDTGELFF. CDR3 nucleotides: TGTGCCAGCAGCCGGACTAGCGGGAGCTCTGACACCGGGGAGCTGTTTTTT. Full variable domain (missing parts from reference TRBV5-6 and TRBJ2-2): DAGVTQSPTHLIKTRGQQVTLRCSPKSGHDTVSWYQQALGQGPQFIFQYYEEEERQRGNFPDRFSGHQFPNYSSELNVNALLLGDSALYLCASSRTSGSSDTGELFFGEGSRLTVL.

This clone was detected only a few times. The chain recombines TRBV7-9 with TRBJ1-1; D perhaps matches TRBD1 (5 bases). Trimming stripped 7 bases from V and 2 bases from J, with 14 bases between. The CDR3 runs 14 residues. CDR1 is SEHNR and CDR2 is FQNEAQ in the germline V gene (reference sequence). The CDR3 DNA is TGTGCCAGCAACCTAGGGGCCGCAAACACTGAAGCTTTCTTT. Translated: CASNLGAANTEAFF.

The chain's CDR3 is CASSESGTEDTQYF. CDR3 in DNA: TGCGCCAGCAGTGAGTCGGGGACAGAAGATACGCAGTATTTT. The chain couples TRBV10-1 to TRBJ2-3; 7 bases align to TRBD1. Germline trimming cut 0 bases from V and 5 bases from J; bases unmatched to any gene: 2. Germline V gives CDR1 WNHNN, CDR2 SYGVQD (reference sequence). CDR3 length: 14 residues.

J is TRBJ2-1 and V is TRBV7-3; D is possibly TRBD1 (6 bases). The V end lost 3 bases, the J end lost 6 bases, and 9 bases lay between the germline ends. CDR3 length equals 13 residues. Germline V lookup: CDR1 SGHTA, CDR2 FQGTGA. The CDR3 DNA reads as TGTGCCAGCAGCTTCGGACAGACCAATGAGCAGTTCTTC. This sequence encodes CASSFGQTNEQFF.

The sample holds a few counts of this clone. V and J are TRBV15 and TRBJ2-2; TRBD1 might be the D (6 bases). The CDR3 length is 14 residues. Trimming cost V 0 bases and J 6 bases, with 8 bases left between them. Germline CDR1 LNHNV, CDR2 YYDKDF (reference sequence). CDR3 nucleotide sequence: TGTGCCACCAGCAGAGATCCAGGGGCCGGGGAGCTGTTTTTT. Residues: CATSRDPGAGELFF.

Here the CDR3 DNA reads TGCAGCGTTGATCTAGGGACAGGGAGCACAGATACGCAGTATTTT. Its protein is CSVDLGTGSTDTQYF. This chain uses TRBV29-1 with TRBJ2-3, with 9 bases matching TRBD1. The CDR3 has 15 residues. CDR1 and CDR2 from the germline V gene are SQVTM and ANQGSEA. V lost 3 bases to trimming and J lost 0 bases; unmatched junction nucleotides: 4.

The J gene is TRBJ1-2, the V gene TRBV5-6; D remains ambiguous. Per germline, CDR1 SGHDT and CDR2 YYEEEE. V gave up 6 bases and J gave up 4 bases, with 19 bases separating them. The CDR3 has 15 amino acids. The CDR3 DNA reads as TGTGCCAGCATACGCAGGACGGGGAGCCCCTATGGCTACACCTTC. Protein: CASIRRTGSPYGYTF.

This clone was counted between two and nine times. The J gene is TRBJ1-1, the V gene TRBV9, with a possible D match to TRBD1 (6 bases). V was pared by 0 bases and J by 4 bases, with 13 bases between. Germline CDR1 and CDR2: SGDLS and YYNGEE. The CDR3 covers 15 residues. CDR3 DNA: TGTGCCAGCAGCGTAGAGGGCTTGGGGGCCACTGAAGCTTTCTTT. Its protein product is CASSVEGLGATEAFF.

The CDR3 loop reads CASSQDLDSFSYNSPLHF. The CDR3 DNA reads TGTGCCAGCAGCCAGGACCTGGACAGCTTCTCCTATAATTCACCCCTCCACTTT. This rearrangement joins TRBV4-2 to TRBJ1-6, with D possibly being TRBD1 (6 bases). The CDR3 is made up of 18 amino acids. CDR1 is LGHNA, CDR2 YNFKEQ, per germline. The V end lost 3 bases, the J end lost 0 bases, and 15 bases lay between the germline ends.